The clone carrying this T cell receptor (beta chain) has just a few counts. No antigen is known for it. This specimen belongs to a study of vaccination effects on CD4 cells after COVID-19. Whole-study findings and limits: Early post-infection timepoints were missing from the study, which also had few convalescent patients. Researchers report that only 1 of 255 vaccine-induced clones in healthy vaccinees cross-reacted with common cold coronaviruses.

Trimming cost V 7 bases and J 6 bases, with 7 bases left between them. From germline, CDR1 is DFQATT and CDR2 SNEGSKA (reference sequence). The CDR3 loop spans 10 amino acids. Sequencing in the ViraFEST assay came after antigen-specific CD4+ T cells had been expanded with viral peptide pools, which were used to stimulate PBMC. The culture ran for 10 days, and then CD4+ T cells were isolated. None of these healthy vaccinees had been infected with SARS-CoV-2 before vaccination. Culturing of a few million PBMC per well took place with roughly 10 IU/ml IL-2 and 9.5 to 10 ug/ml peptides. Fresh IL-2-containing medium replaced half the medium on days 3 and 7. Generated by immunoSEQ multiplex PCR, the TCRdb table keeps only in-frame clones and is missing some. The profile covers around 19,000 clones, with approximately 72% appearing a single time and approximately 9.1% taken by the ten largest.

The sample here was CD4+ T cells from PBMCs cultured with HCoV-NL63 spike peptides, taken before COVID-19 vaccination. The clonotype originates from a human donor who received a COVID-19 vaccine. The J gene is TRBJ1-5, the V gene TRBV20-1; D is unclear. The CDR3 spells CSVGGQPQHF. The CDR3 DNA sequence: TGCAGTGTAGGCGGTCAGCCCCAGCATTTT.